The text below deals with one TCR beta chain. Its antigen is still unknown. One base away there is no much larger clone; base qualities are not given. The treatment or condition label of this sample denotes: allogeneic hematopoietic cell transplantation with graft depleted of TCRalphabeta T cells and CD19 B cells. The transplant recipients were children given TCRalphabeta/CD19-depleted allogeneic hematopoietic cell grafts. The data originate from a study of T-cell reconstitution after alpha-beta-depleted transplantation in children (dated by TCRdb to the mid-2010s). General notes on the study: The study quantitatively tracked T-cell immune reconstitution after TCRalphabeta/CD19-depleted allogeneic hematopoietic cell transplantation in children using TCR repertoire profiling. Findings and caveats that apply to the study as a whole: The apparently early alphabetaT-cell count recovery about two months after transplant was reportedly dependent on only several hundred rapidly expanded clones derived from non-depleted graft cells. The high TCRbeta diversity at day 60 in some patients was ascribed to recipient T cells and intrathymic progenitors that had survived conditioning. Over subsequent months, a decline in hyperexpanded clone frequencies was noted, and after one year, T-cell counts and TCRbeta diversity were mostly ascribed to newly produced T cells.

CDR1 is given as DFQATT and CDR2 as SNEGSKA, both from the germline V gene (reference sequence). The CDR3 has 16 amino acids, counting the end cysteine and phenylalanine. The read is trimmed to its CDR3 DNA, 48 bases read in frame from base 1. V gives up 0 bases and J gives up 2 bases, and the segment between their germline ends measures 14 bases. Library method: PCR. The sequencing machine was an Illumina HiSeq 2500. TCR libraries were prepared with molecular barcoding, using unique molecular identifiers to normalize TCRbeta repertoire quantification. TCRdb handled the public reads itself, with Q25 trimming in fastp and clone calling in MiXCR, and kept productive beta chains. Under each unique CDR3 protein, matching rows form one entry showing the most common genes and DNA. The sample table records about a million distinct CDR3 sequences; 25% to 35% of these occur just once. The ten biggest clones cover approximately 30% of the sample.

The chain links TRBV20-1 with TRBJ1-5; a tentative D call is TRBD1 (6 bases match). The sample consisted of PBMCs, mostly from graft donor cells, taken 360 days after TCRalphabeta/CD19-depleted stem cell transplant. This receptor was taken from a boy less than two years old who had a stem cell transplant for SCID, so the T cells may come from the graft donor. The base sequence is TGCAGTGCTAGAGATGTGTGGGGGGCTCGCAATCAGCCCCAGCATTTT. Its protein product is CSARDVWGARNQPQHF.